A selection of T cell receptor beta chains follows, all from one sample in a study of T cell repertoires in cytomegalovirus infection. In TCRdb, the reads were re-called with MiXCR into one record per CDR3 protein. The sample yields more than 150,000 distinct CDR3 sequences, roughly 19% seen once. The sequenced material came from PBMCs. The receptors stem from a human donor in good health (CMV status not recorded). Some clones in this sample may be carry-over from other donors' samples. Both conserved end residues are part of each CDR3. A D gene is named only where the DNA matches it firmly. For some rows the clone size is stated as once, few or many, or as a class when expanded; others skip it.

v_gene,abundance,d_gene,j_gene,CDR3aa,CDR3nt
TRBV7-3,NA,NA,TRBJ1-1,CARSPRTPNTEAFF,TGTGCCAGGAGTCCACGGACTCCGAACACTGAAGCTTTCTTT
TRBV5-5,NA,NA,TRBJ2-3,CASSPLVPDTQYF,TGTGCCAGCAGCCCCCTCGTCCCAGATACGCAGTATTTT
TRBV19,NA,NA,TRBJ1-2,CASSIPGGGYGYTF,TGTGCCAGTAGTATTCCGGGGGGTGGCTATGGCTACACCTTC
TRBV6-5,many,TRBD2,TRBJ2-2,CASRLLTSGRARDTGELFF,TGTGCCAGCAGGCTGTTGACTAGCGGGAGGGCGCGGGACACCGGGGAGCTGTTTTTT
TRBV12-3/TRBV12-4,NA,TRBD1,TRBJ1-2,CASSLTGGRGRNYGYTF,TGTGCCAGCAGTTTAACAGGGGGGAGGGGGCGAAACTATGGCTACACCTTC
TRBV12-3/TRBV12-4,NA,TRBD1,TRBJ1-5,CASRAGTVEQPQHF,TGTGCCAGCAGGGCCGGGACAGTCGAGCAGCCCCAGCATTTT
TRBV18,NA,NA,TRBJ2-4,CASSSKPGRIDKNIQYF,TGTGCCAGCTCGTCAAAACCGGGACGGATAGACAAAAACATTCAGTACTTC
TRBV7-9,many,TRBD1,TRBJ2-7,CASSSFTGAAAEQYF,TGTGCCAGCAGCTCCTTCACAGGGGCCGCGGCCGAGCAGTACTTC
TRBV12-3/TRBV12-4,few,TRBD2,TRBJ2-7,CASSLGLAGENYEQYF,TGTGCCAGCAGTTTGGGACTAGCGGGGGAAAACTACGAGCAGTACTTC
TRBV7-9,few,TRBD1,TRBJ2-7,CASSLGTGTYEQYF,TGTGCCAGCAGCTTAGGGACAGGGACCTACGAGCAGTACTTC
TRBV6-1,many,NA,TRBJ1-2,CASSLGVGGYTF,TGTGCCAGCAGTCTGGGGGTGGGTGGCTACACCTTC
TRBV5-5,few,TRBD1,TRBJ2-7,CASSFGQGTHEQYF,TGTGCCAGCAGCTTCGGACAGGGTACCCACGAGCAGTACTTC
TRBV14,NA,NA,TRBJ1-3,CASSQDRQGPSGNTIYF,TGTGCCAGCAGCCAAGATCGGCAGGGGCCCTCTGGAAACACCATATATTTT
TRBV2,NA,NA,TRBJ1-1,CASSGEGGFTEAFF,TGTGCCAGCAGTGGTGAAGGGGGTTTCACTGAAGCTTTCTTT
TRBV7-2,many,NA,TRBJ1-1,CASSFPLTEAFF,TGTGCCAGCAGCTTCCCGCTCACTGAAGCTTTCTTT
TRBV7-9,NA,NA,TRBJ2-1,CASSRLVGYNEQFF,TGTGCCAGCAGCCGACTAGTGGGGTACAATGAGCAGTTCTTC
TRBV28,NA,NA,TRBJ1-5,CASSLGVVNQPQHF,TGTGCCAGCAGCCTCGGAGTAGTCAATCAGCCCCAGCATTTT
TRBV28,NA,NA,TRBJ2-2,CASSLSAFGANTGELFF,TGTGCCAGCAGTTTATCCGCCTTCGGGGCGAACACCGGGGAGCTGTTTTTT
TRBV2,NA,NA,TRBJ1-2,CASSAQNYGYTF,TGTGCCAGCAGTGCACAGAACTATGGCTACACCTTC
TRBV28,many,NA,TRBJ1-2,CASSLSRVNYGYTF,TGTGCCAGCAGTTTATCACGAGTTAACTATGGCTACACCTTC